A selection of T cell receptor beta chains follows, all from one sample in a study of shared clonotypes between healthy human individuals. Libraries were prepared by immunoSEQ multiplex PCR; TCRdb keeps only in-frame clonotypes and omits some of them. The sample contains more than 2 million clones, just over 90% of which appear only once. The source material was naive CD8+ T cells from PBMCs. The receptors were sampled from a man aged 18 to 29 in good health. Some clones in this sample may be carry-over from other donors' samples. Both conserved end residues are trimmed from each CDR3. The order of the fields is V gene, CDR3 protein.

V: TRBV7-9
CDR3: ASSVPGQNTDTQY

V: TRBV28
CDR3: ASSFVVAKNIQY

V: TRBV9
CDR3: ASSVISGRQLPNYGYT

V: TRBV5-5
CDR3: ASSLTVAGYGQETQY

V: TRBV27
CDR3: ASSITRTAYNEQF

V: TRBV7-9
CDR3: ASSPEVLGRYEQY

V: TRBV18
CDR3: ASSSSGTGSWNEQF

V: TRBV29-1
CDR3: SVVGGYYGYT

V: TRBV2
CDR3: ASSSLWRGQETQY

V: TRBV5-1
CDR3: ASSLDWGRAGELF

V: TRBV19
CDR3: ASAPRDLYNEQF

V: TRBV27
CDR3: ASSFSPYEQY

V: TRBV11-2
CDR3: ASRNRTSGTDTQY

V: TRBV27
CDR3: ASSRARQPKNIQY

V: TRBV2
CDR3: ASRDSLTRTTASGGYT

V: TRBV27
CDR3: ASSPQLEGDNEKLF

V: TRBV27
CDR3: ASSLIRQHTEAF

V: TRBV5-1
CDR3: ASSPRQGFEAF

V: TRBV9
CDR3: ASSVAGAAYEQY

V: TRBV5-4
CDR3: ASSLVAAAPDTQY

V: TRBV7-9
CDR3: ASSLSTEQF

V: TRBV4-3
CDR3: ASSPDRGDEKLF

V: TRBV4-1
CDR3: ASSQEDGTWGGYT

V: TRBV7-9
CDR3: ASSFWGIEAF

V: TRBV28
CDR3: ASSPRGATAHNEQF

V: TRBV6-6
CDR3: ASSYEGLAEKLF

V: TRBV19
CDR3: ASSISPDDSYEQY

V: TRBV6-4
CDR3: ASSDSWSGEDGYT

V: TRBV19
CDR3: ASSAGTAHYGYT

V: TRBV4-3
CDR3: ASSIDRGNEQY

V: TRBV30
CDR3: AWSANPGLAFSYEQY

V: TRBV7-3
CDR3: ASSEEGGLGNEQF

V: TRBV29-1
CDR3: SPGGREYQETQY

V: TRBV5-1
CDR3: ASSYGLAGKNEQF

V: TRBV29-1
CDR3: SVEDDRGNNGYT

V: TRBV7-9
CDR3: ASSPLAGSTDTQY

V: TRBV9
CDR3: ASSVAGIARGVGAEAF

V: TRBV28
CDR3: ASRHATGNNQPQH

V: TRBV5-1
CDR3: ASSLGQGPSYNEQF

V: TRBV14
CDR3: ASSQDGDRPSRTDTQY

V: TRBV19
CDR3: ASRGPGTQY

V: TRBV4-1
CDR3: ASSPPEGRETQY

V: TRBV19
CDR3: ASSHHNFGGELF

V: TRBV2
CDR3: ASSGRYPGPSGNTIY

V: TRBV29-1
CDR3: SVLTGTYEQY

V: TRBV6-5
CDR3: ASSSVDKSEQY

V: TRBV19
CDR3: ASSPGQGPYEQY